These 22 T cell receptor beta chains came from one sample sequenced in a study of T cell changes during pregnancy in multiple sclerosis. Sequencing used immunoSEQ multiplex PCR; TCRdb keeps in-frame clones, though not all of them. The sample consists of 55,000 to 65,000 clones, about 93% of them appearing once. Specimen: CD4+ T cells from peripheral blood mononuclear cells, collected before pregnancy. These receptor sequences come from a female donor with multiple sclerosis, enrolled in a pregnancy study.

The chain combines TRBV9 with TRBJ2-3; 8 bases align to TRBD1. Germline values: CDR1 SGDLS, CDR2 YYNGEE. The CDR3 has 16 amino acids. V lost 0 bases to trimming and J lost 1 base; unmatched junction nucleotides: 4. The CDR3 spells CASSVGQGAGTDTQYF. The CDR3 coding sequence is TGTGCCAGCAGCGTAGGTCAGGGGGCGGGCACAGATACGCAGTATTTT.

The J gene is TRBJ2-1, the V gene TRBV5-1; tentative D call: TRBD2 (6 bases). CDR1 is SGHRS and CDR2 is YFSETQ in the germline V gene. The CDR3 extends over 15 amino acids. The ends were cut back, 0 bases at V and 5 bases at J, with 12 bases in the middle. CDR3 nucleotides: TGCGCCAGCAGCTTGGTGCCTAGCGCAAACAATGAGCAGTTCTTC. It codes for CASSLVPSANNEQFF.

V is TRBV2 and J is TRBJ2-7, with a weak D call TRBD2 (6 bases). Germline lookup yields CDR1 SNHLY and CDR2 FYNNEI. The CDR3 loop spans 14 amino acids. Deletions cut 2 bases from V and 5 bases from J, with 13 bases between. The CDR3 bases are TGTGCCAGCAGTGAAACTAGCATCATGAACGAGCAGTACTTC. Translating it yields CASSETSIMNEQYF.

The genes are TRBV19 and TRBJ1-2; possibly TRBD1 for D (6 bases). CDR1 LNHDA and CDR2 SQIVND come from the germline V gene (reference sequence). This CDR3 is 14 amino acids long. With 0 bases removed from V and 4 bases from J, the gap between germline ends came to 9 bases. CDR3 loop: CASSIDQGSYGYTF. CDR3 sequence (DNA): TGTGCCAGTAGTATAGATCAGGGGAGCTATGGCTACACCTTC.

This clone appeared once. A junction end diverges from the germline sequence, so it may reflect a read error. Within the sample, other DNA sequences also encode this same CDR3. The gene calls are TRBV5-4 and TRBJ2-1; TRBD2 aligns across 7 bases. The length of the CDR3 is 15 residues. CDR1 and CDR2 (germline): SGHNT, YYREEE (reference sequence). Here the CDR3 reads CASSLTQRGGNEQFF. The DNA of the CDR3 is TGTGCCAGCAGCTTGACCCAGCGGGGCGGTAATGAGCAATTCTTC.

This clone has a handful of counts. This rearrangement joins TRBV4-3 to TRBJ1-3, with a possible D match to TRBD1 (6 bases). Between the trimmed V and J ends, which lost 1 base and 4 bases, there was a span of 17 bases. CDR1 LGHNA and CDR2 YSLEER come from the germline V gene. CDR3 length: 17 residues. CDR3 coding DNA: TGCGCCAGCAGCCAAGTTTTGAGTACAGGGTTGGGAAACACCATATATTTT. Protein sequence: CASSQVLSTGLGNTIYF.

This chain uses TRBV4-2 with TRBJ2-1; 10 nucleotides align to TRBD2. This CDR3 is built from 18 residues. Germline V lookup: CDR1 LGHNA, CDR2 YNFKEQ. Germline trimming cut 0 bases from V and 13 bases from J; bases unmatched to any gene: 18. The CDR3 DNA is TGTGCCAGCAGCCAAGAGCGCCCAGAAGCGGGAGGGCACCAGCGACAGTTCTTC. It codes for CASSQERPEAGGHQRQFF.

The chain uses TRBV19 and TRBJ2-7, with 11 bases fitting TRBD2. With 5 bases clipped from V and 0 bases from J, the junction kept 6 bases outside the gene matches. Germline V gene data show CDR1 as LNHDA and CDR2 as SQIVND (reference sequence). The CDR3 loop spans 16 amino acids. In nucleotides, the CDR3 is TGTGCCAGTAGTGCCAGACTAGCGGGGACCTCCTACGAGCAGTACTTC. It specifies CASSARLAGTSYEQYF.

The chain uses TRBV6-5 and TRBJ2-7; 9 nucleotides agree with TRBD2. After removal of 5 bases from V and 2 bases from J, the junction contained 7 bases not matched to a gene. CDR1 is MNHEY and CDR2 is SVGAGI in the germline V gene. This CDR3 spans 15 amino acids. The CDR3 reads CASSRSGLAPYEQYF. The CDR3 DNA sequence: TGTGCCAGCAGTAGGTCTGGACTAGCGCCCTACGAGCAGTACTTC.

The chain recombines TRBV6-6 with TRBJ1-5, with TRBD1 identical over 7 bases. Trimming took 7 bases from V and 4 from J; bases not matched to a gene: 4. The CDR3 is made up of 13 amino acids. Germline V gene sequence: CDR1 MNHNY, CDR2 SVGAGI (reference sequence). CDR3 DNA sequence: TGTGCCAGCACCGGGACAGAAAATCAGCCCCAGCATTTT. It specifies CASTGTENQPQHF.

About this clone: At one of its ends the junction is not consistent with the germline gene, which may arise from a read error. The rearrangement joins TRBV7-7 to TRBJ2-3, with D possibly matching TRBD2 (6 bases). The CDR3 runs to 14 residues. Looked up from germline, CDR1 is SSHAT and CDR2 is FNYEAQ (reference sequence). The DNA of the CDR3 is TGTGCTAGCAGCTCCACGGGAGAGTCAGATACGCAGTATTTT. It yields the protein CASSSTGESDTQYF.

The V call is TRBV10-3, the J call TRBJ2-3, with 7 positions matching TRBD2. CDR3 size: 12 residues. V dropped 3 bases and J dropped 7; count of bases not matched to a gene: 1. Germline V gives CDR1 ENHRY, CDR2 SYGVKD. The CDR3 protein is CAISEAGHTQYF. CDR3 nucleotides: TGTGCCATCAGTGAAGCGGGGCATACGCAGTATTTT.

V and J are TRBV14 and TRBJ2-5, with 8 nucleotides matching TRBD2. J lost 1 base, V lost 0 bases, and 7 bases had no gene match. The CDR3 loop spans 17 amino acids. Germline CDR1 SGHDN, CDR2 FVKESK. CDR3 DNA: TGTGCCAGCAGCCAAGATCTTGGTAGCGGGATCCAAGAGACCCAGTACTTC. Translating gives CASSQDLGSGIQETQYF. Filled out from reference TRBV14 and TRBJ2-5, the complete variable domain reads EAGVTQFPSHSVIEKGQTVTLRCDPISGHDNLYWYRRVMGKEIKFLLHFVKESKQDESGMPNNRFLAERTGGTYSTLKVQPAELEDSGVYFCASSQDLGSGIQETQYFGPGTRLLVL.

The chain has TRBV19 and TRBJ1-5, with D tentatively TRBD1 (6 bases). V shed 2 bases and J shed 4 bases, with 9 bases lying between them. This CDR3 region has 14 residues. Per germline, CDR1 LNHDA and CDR2 SQIVND (reference sequence). CDR3 sequence (DNA): TGTGCCAGTAGTATACAGGGGAGTAATCAGCCCCAGCATTTT. Translated, it gives CASSIQGSNQPQHF.

The CDR3 spells CASSFVNDRLEETQYF. Written as DNA, the CDR3 is TGCGCCAGCAGCTTTGTTAACGACAGGCTGGAAGAGACCCAGTACTTC. The rearrangement joins TRBV5-1 to TRBJ2-5; tentative D call: TRBD1 (6 bases). The germline V gene has CDR1 SGHRS and CDR2 YFSETQ. V lost 2 bases to trimming and J lost 3 bases, with 17 bases between them. The length of the CDR3 is 16 residues.

This rearrangement joins TRBV9 to TRBJ2-1; D is possibly TRBD2 (6 bases). Trimming cost V 4 bases and J 1 base, with 21 bases left between them. The CDR3 is 18 amino acids. Germline V lookup: CDR1 SGDLS, CDR2 YYNGEE. CDR3 coding DNA: TGTGCCAGCAGCTCGGCGGGGCAGGGTGTGAGGTCCTACAATGAGCAGTTCTTC. Its protein is CASSSAGQGVRSYNEQFF.

The chain has TRBV7-2 and TRBJ2-1, with 13 bases that match TRBD2. The trim removed 5 bases at V and 3 bases at J, leaving 13 bases unmatched. The germline gives CDR1 SGHTA, CDR2 FQGNSA. The CDR3 length is 19 residues. Here the CDR3 DNA reads TGTGCCAGCAGCAGGGCGGGACTAGCGGGATACTCCTACTACAATGAGCAGTTCTTC. Amino acid sequence: CASSRAGLAGYSYYNEQFF.

V gene TRBV19 combines with J gene TRBJ2-4; 8 bases match TRBD1. Germline CDR1 LNHDA, CDR2 SQIVND (reference sequence). This CDR3 comprises 15 residues. V shed 5 bases and J 2 bases; nucleotides not matched to a gene: 5. Written as DNA, the CDR3 is TGTGCCAGTAGTTCCCGGGACAGGTCCAAAAACATTCAGTACTTC. This gives the protein CASSSRDRSKNIQYF.

This sequence joins TRBV18 and TRBJ2-5; TRBD1 is a possible D gene (5 bases). Germline lookup yields CDR1 KGHSH and CDR2 LQKENI. This CDR3 has 14 residues. Deletions cut 4 bases from V and 1 base from J, with 10 bases between. CDR3 coding DNA: TGTGCCAGCTCACAGGACACGTCCCAAGAGACCCAGTACTTC. Translated: CASSQDTSQETQYF.

The chain has TRBV11-3 and TRBJ2-2; D may be TRBD1 (6 bases). The CDR3 is 15 amino acids. V lost 5 bases and J lost 6, with 16 bases in between. The germline CDR1 and CDR2 sequences are SGHNT and YENEEA. The CDR3 coding sequence is TGTGCCAGCAGCCGAGACAGGTTATCGTCCGGGGAGCTGTTTTTT. Translated, it gives CASSRDRLSSGELFF.

V and J are TRBV15 and TRBJ2-3; tentatively, D is TRBD1 (6 bases). CDR3 size: 16 residues. V lost 1 base and J 1 base, leaving 12 bases between the germline ends. Looked up from germline, CDR1 is LNHNV and CDR2 is YYDKDF (reference sequence). The CDR3 sequence is CATSRVGGLGTDTQYF. The CDR3 DNA is TGTGCCACCAGCAGAGTAGGGGGTCTTGGCACAGATACGCAGTATTTT.

The J gene is TRBJ2-2, the V gene TRBV11-2, with TRBD2 matching over 9 bases. The trim removed 1 base at V and 4 bases at J, leaving 1 base unmatched. This CDR3 has 15 amino acids. The V gene's germline CDR1 is SGHAT and CDR2 FQNNGV. CDR3 coding DNA: TGTGCCAGCAGCTTAGTGACTAGCGGCACCGGGGAGCTGTTTTTT. Amino acids: CASSLVTSGTGELFF.